Following are 25 T cell receptor beta chains from one sample sequenced in a study of regulatory T cells in long-lasting Graves disease. Time point given: persistent/refractory GD, antithyroid drugs over 5 years with positive TRAb. The TCR library was prepared using RNA isolated from PBMCs. According to the study, TCR beta libraries were built with iRepertoire HTBI primers and CDR3-region Arm-PCR. TCRdb ran MiXCR on the multiplex PCR reads and lists one entry per CDR3 protein. The sample yields about 430,000 distinct CDR3 sequences, roughly 23% seen once. The specimen comprised peripheral blood mononuclear cells (PBMCs), sampled when the disease was refractory, from a patient treated with antithyroid drugs. All receptors derive from a female donor with Graves disease.

V usage is TRBV7-3 and J usage is TRBJ1-4; TRBD1 is a possible D gene (5 bases). Trimming removed 7 bases from V and 2 bases from J, with 11 bases in between. Germline CDR1 SGHTA, CDR2 FQGTGA. The CDR3 sequence is 14 residues long. DNA for the CDR3: TGTGCCAGCAACGAGGGGTCCACTAATGAAAAACTGTTTTTT. It is translated as CASNEGSTNEKLFF.

In this sample, this clonotype turned up many times. The J gene is TRBJ2-7, the V gene TRBV25-1; 8 bases match TRBD1. Germline V CDR1 and CDR2: MGHDK, SYGVNS. Trimming cost V 1 base and J 3 bases; bases outside gene matches: 2. The CDR3 length is 14 residues. CDR3 DNA: TGTGCCAGCAGTGAATCCGACAGGGGCTACGAGCAGTACTTC. Its translation: CASSESDRGYEQYF.

This chain uses TRBV5-1 with TRBJ2-7; TRBD2 aligns across 8 bases. Germline CDR1 SGHRS, CDR2 YFSETQ. The CDR3 totals 16 residues. The V and J ends lost 4 bases and 2 bases, in that order; junction bases with no gene match: 11. The CDR3 here is CASSPLLSGTPYEQYF. The CDR3 DNA sequence: TGCGCCAGCAGCCCCCTCCTTAGCGGGACGCCCTACGAGCAGTACTTC.

This clonotype was detected ten times or more. The rearrangement uses TRBV19 and TRBJ2-5, with D possibly matching TRBD1 (5 bases). Germline CDR1 is LNHDA and CDR2 is SQIVND (reference sequence). V was trimmed by 6 bases and J by 0 bases, leaving 14 bases between them. CDR3 size: 15 residues. The CDR3 spells CASSPQTANQETQYF. The CDR3 nucleotides read TGTGCCAGTAGCCCCCAGACAGCAAACCAAGAGACCCAGTACTTC.

In its sample, this clonotype was seen a few times. The chain combines TRBV20-1 with TRBJ2-2, with D uncertain. This CDR3 spans 12 amino acids. The V gene lost 5 bases and the J gene lost 6 bases, with 10 bases spanning the gap. Looked up from germline, CDR1 is DFQATT and CDR2 is SNEGSKA (reference sequence). CDR3 sequence reads: CSALTGSGELFF. In DNA form, the CDR3 reads TGCAGTGCTCTGACCGGGTCCGGGGAGCTGTTTTTT.

The table lists this clonotype with many counts. The V and J genes are TRBV29-1 and TRBJ1-1; D is ambiguous. Germline CDR1 reads SQVTM; CDR2 reads ANQGSEA. The CDR3 spans 13 residues. The V end lost 6 bases, the J end lost 1 base, and 12 bases lay between the germline ends. The CDR3 DNA reads as TGCAGCGTCTTGCGGGATACGAACACTGAAGCTTTCTTT. As protein: CSVLRDTNTEAFF.

This clonotype was counted between two and nine times. The chain has TRBV5-1 and TRBJ1-5; TRBD1 matches at 7 bases. Germline CDR1 is SGHRS and CDR2 is YFSETQ. The CDR3 is made up of 14 amino acids. The V and J ends lost 4 bases and 6 bases, in that order; junction bases with no gene match: 7. The CDR3 DNA reads as TGCGCCAGCAGCCCGGGCGCAGGGGGTCAGCCCCAGCATTTT. Translating gives CASSPGAGGQPQHF.

A remark on this clonotype: Just one base apart from a much larger clone, this may be a read error. The conserved phenylalanine or tryptophan normally closing the CDR3 is absent here, so this likely arose from a read error. The chain recombines TRBV12-3 or TRBV12-4 with TRBJ2-5; no clear D. The CDR3 totals 12 residues. V was clipped by 6 bases and J by 5 bases, with 10 bases between them. The CDR3 reads CASSLLTETQYL. As DNA, the CDR3 is TGTGCCAGCAGCCTTCTAACGGAGACCCAGTACCTC.

This clonotype appeared many times. The chain joins TRBV15 to TRBJ1-4; D is undetermined. V was clipped by 2 bases and J by 8 bases, with 15 bases between them. Germline loops: CDR1 LNHNV, CDR2 YYDKDF (reference sequence). The CDR3 length is 15 residues. CDR3 loop: CATSRRGMDGEKLFF. The CDR3 nucleotides read TGTGCCACCAGCAGACGCGGGATGGACGGCGAAAAACTGTTTTTT. Filled out from reference TRBV15 and TRBJ1-4, the complete variable domain reads DAMVIQNPRYQVTQFGKPVTLSCSQTLNHNVMYWYQQKSSQAPKLLFHYYDKDFNNEADTPDNFQSRRPNTSFCFLDIRSPGLGDTAMYLCATSRRGMDGEKLFFGSGTQLSVL.

This clonotype occurred many times. This chain links TRBV2 with TRBJ1-2; D perhaps matches TRBD1 (5 bases). This CDR3 has 13 residues. Germline CDR1 reads SNHLY; CDR2 reads FYNNEI. Trimming cost V 7 bases and J 2 bases, with 11 bases left between them. CDR3 sequence (DNA): TGTGCCAGCACCTGGGACGGAAACTATGGCTACACCTTC. Translated, it gives CASTWDGNYGYTF.

As for this clonotype: This likely stems from a read error, as it lies one base from a far larger clone. The CDR3 sequence is CASSFGQNTGAFF. The DNA of the CDR3 is TGTGCCAGCAGTTTCGGACAAAACACTGGAGCTTTCTTT. This chain uses TRBV6-5 with TRBJ1-1, with D perhaps TRBD1 (5 bases). The CDR3 loop spans 13 amino acids. Germline V gene lookup returns CDR1 MNHEY and CDR2 SVGAGI.

This clonotype appeared a few times. The chain is built from TRBV15 and TRBJ2-1; TRBD2 matches at 9 bases. Germline CDR1 and CDR2: LNHNV and YYDKDF (reference sequence). This CDR3 region has 14 residues. Trimming removed 5 bases from V and 6 bases from J; junction bases left unmatched: 5. The CDR3 DNA is TGTGCCACCAGCGGAGGACTAGCGCTCAATGAGCAGTTCTTC. Translation gives CATSGGLALNEQFF.

Of note for this clonotype: A much larger clone is a single base away; this may be a read error. The chain employs TRBV7-2 and TRBJ2-7, with D possibly being TRBD2 (5 bases). CDR3 length: 13 residues. Per the germline V gene, CDR1 is SGHTA and CDR2 is FQGNSA. V lost 5 bases and J lost 9, with 17 bases in between. CDR3 loop: CASSADWASGQYF. The CDR3 nucleotides are TGTGCCAGCAGCGCGGACTGGGCATCCGGGCAGTACTTC. The whole variable domain, filled in from reference TRBV7-2 and TRBJ2-7, reads GAGVSQSPSNKVTEKGKDVELRCDPISGHTALYWYRQSLGQGLEFLIYFQGNSAPDKSGLPSDRFSAERTGGSVSTLTIQRTQQEDSAVYLCASSADWASGQYFGPGTRLTVT.

This clonotype was recorded at least ten times. The chain uses TRBV6-5 and TRBJ2-7; the D is unclear. Germline CDR1 is MNHEY and CDR2 is SVGAGI. This CDR3 contains 12 residues. V lost 2 bases and J 9 bases, leaving 11 bases between the germline ends. In nucleotides, the CDR3 is TGTGCCAGCAGTTACGCAGACCAGAGGCAGTACTTC. Its translation: CASSYADQRQYF.

This clonotype was seen only a few times. The V call is TRBV10-3, the J call TRBJ2-7; 10 bases align to TRBD2. The ends lost 10 bases at V and 1 base at J; junction bases unmatched: 7. The CDR3 extends over 14 amino acids. CDR1 is ENHRY and CDR2 is SYGVKD in the germline V gene. The CDR3 sequence is CATKPGLASYEQYF. The CDR3 nucleotides read TGTGCCACAAAACCGGGACTAGCGTCCTACGAGCAGTACTTC.

The V and J genes are TRBV4-2 and TRBJ2-7, with 10 bases fitting TRBD2. J gave up 2 bases and V 0 bases, and 7 bases lay outside the gene matches. The CDR3 runs to 17 residues. The germline CDR1 and CDR2 sequences are LGHNA and YNFKEQ. The CDR3: CASSQDGASGSTYEQYF. The CDR3 region has the DNA TGTGCCAGCAGCCAAGATGGCGCTAGCGGGAGTACCTACGAGCAGTACTTC.

In this sample, this clonotype turned up a few times. This sequence joins TRBV20-1 and TRBJ2-7, with D possibly matching TRBD2 (5 bases). The CDR3 loop spans 15 amino acids. Germline V CDR1 and CDR2: DFQATT, SNEGSKA (reference sequence). Between the trimmed V and J ends, which lost 4 bases and 0 bases, there was a span of 16 bases. Here the CDR3 reads CSATRPRGLSYEQYF. For the CDR3, the DNA is TGCAGTGCTACCCGCCCCCGCGGACTCTCCTACGAGCAGTACTTC.

This clonotype occurred many times. This chain joins TRBV28 and TRBJ1-2, with 9 bases identical to TRBD1. V lost 6 bases and J lost 3; bases outside the gene matches: 5. The germline V gene encodes CDR1 MDHEN and CDR2 SYDVKM. CDR3 length: 14 residues. CDR3 nucleotides: TGTGCCAGCAGACTGGACAGGGGCGACTATGGCTACACCTTC. Translation gives CASRLDRGDYGYTF.

This clonotype appeared a few times. The V and J genes are TRBV5-1 and TRBJ2-5; 13 bases fit TRBD2. Unmatched junction bases numbered 8, after V lost 4 bases and J lost 2 bases. The CDR3 is 17 amino acids. In germline, CDR1 is SGHRS, CDR2 YFSETQ. In nucleotides, the CDR3 is TGCGCCAGCAGCCCCCGGACTAGCGGGAGCTTTCAAGAGACCCAGTACTTC. As protein: CASSPRTSGSFQETQYF. Looking up the rest from reference TRBV5-1 and TRBJ2-5 gives the full variable domain: KAGVTQTPRYLIKTRGQQVTLSCSPISGHRSVSWYQQTPGQGLQFLFEYFSETQRNKGNFPGRFSGRQFSNSRSEMNVSTLELGDSALYLCASSPRTSGSFQETQYFGPGTRLLVL.

With respect to this clonotype: A much larger clone sits a single nucleotide away, making a read error possible. CDR3 sequence (DNA): TGCAGTGCTAGGTGGGAGTGTGGAGAGACCCAGTACTTC. Encoded protein: CSARWECGETQYF. V gene TRBV20-1 combines with J gene TRBJ2-5; TRBD2 is a possible D gene (5 bases). Deletions cut 3 bases from V and 4 bases from J, with 12 bases between. The germline gives CDR1 DFQATT, CDR2 SNEGSKA (reference sequence). CDR3 length equals 13 residues.

This chain connects TRBV2 to TRBJ2-7, with 10 bases aligning to TRBD1. The CDR3 totals 15 residues. The V segment lost 2 bases and the J segment 5 bases; nucleotides outside the gene matches: 6. Germline V lookup: CDR1 SNHLY, CDR2 FYNNEI. DNA for the CDR3: TGTGCCAGCAGTGAATCGGGACAGGGGTTCAACGAGCAGTACTTC. Translating gives CASSESGQGFNEQYF.

A single count supports this clonotype. This sequence joins TRBV28 and TRBJ2-1; D remains unclear. The CDR3 spans 13 residues. Trimming removed 5 bases from V and 4 bases from J, with 9 bases in between. Germline V gives CDR1 MDHEN, CDR2 SYDVKM. CDR3 in amino acids: CASSPPEYNEQFF. The CDR3 nucleotides are TGTGCCAGCAGTCCCCCAGAATACAATGAGCAGTTCTTC.

The V call is TRBV12-3 or TRBV12-4, the J call TRBJ2-3; possibly TRBD2 for D (6 bases). V lost 7 bases and J lost 4, with 21 bases in between. CDR3 length equals 16 residues. CDR3 in DNA: TGTGCCAGCACCGCGGCTGTGAGAACGGGAGCAGATACGCAGTATTTT. Translating gives CASTAAVRTGADTQYF.

About this clonotype itself: No conserved phenylalanine or tryptophan ends this CDR3, so it is likely a read error. J is TRBJ2-7 and V is TRBV20-1, with unresolved D. Germline V gene data show CDR1 as DFQATT and CDR2 as SNEGSKA (reference sequence). With 7 bases removed from V and 1 base from J, the gap between germline ends came to 11 bases. The CDR3 has 12 amino acids. The DNA for the CDR3 is TGCAGTGTTGAGAAAGAGTCCTACGAGCAGTACTCC. It is translated as CSVEKESYEQYS.

The chain employs TRBV12-3 or TRBV12-4 and TRBJ2-7; 9 nucleotides align to TRBD1. J lost 4 bases, V lost 3 bases, and 7 bases had no gene match. This CDR3 spans 15 amino acids. The CDR3 DNA reads as TGTGCCAGCAGTTTGCCGGGACAGGGCCTTTACGAGCAGTACTTC. Its translation: CASSLPGQGLYEQYF.